This TCR beta chain is drawn from a study of T cells in Graves' hyperthyroidism and ophthalmopathy. Across the study: Any treatment followed the collection of peripheral blood at initial diagnosis.

In this sample, this clonotype turned up many times. It was considered stable Graves' hyperthyroidism when ophthalmopathy did not progress within 18 months. The V gene end was trimmed by 6 bases and the J gene end by 0 bases; junction bases not matched to a gene: 9. Germline V CDR1 and CDR2: MNHNS, SASEGT. This CDR3 is built from 16 residues. Amplification targeted TCR beta CDR3 regions from RNA transcripts. The HTBI set primed first-round TCR CDR3 RT-PCR. Each CDR3 protein is one row after TCRdb ran MiXCR on the multiplex PCR reads. The table lists some 350,000 distinct CDR3 sequences, approximately 25% of them singletons.

This chain links TRBV6-1 with TRBJ2-3; TRBD1 matches 7 bases. Sequences were obtained from blood. The origin of this receptor is a man between 45 and 60 years old with Graves' hyperthyroidism. The chain's CDR3 is CASSPLPGQSTDTQYF. The CDR3 region has the DNA TGTGCCAGCAGCCCGCTTCCGGGACAGAGCACAGATACGCAGTATTTT.